Following are 15 T cell receptor beta chains from one sample sequenced in a study of blood T cells in healthy people across ages. The authors ran a second PCR of about 6 to 11 cycles using a sample-barcoded 5' primer and a J-beta primer mix. TCRdb re-called the 5' RACE reads through MiXCR, storing one row per CDR3 protein. The sample includes around 990,000 distinct CDR3 sequences, under 40% of them seen just once. The sequenced sample consisted of blood. All receptors derive from a young man in good health.

This clonotype was detected only a few times. This chain links TRBV25-1 with TRBJ1-4; 10 nucleotides match TRBD1. CDR1 and CDR2 (germline): MGHDK, SYGVNS. CDR3 size: 16 residues. The V and J ends lost 0 bases and 5 bases, in that order; junction bases with no gene match: 3. The CDR3 nucleotides are TGTGCCAGCAGTGAATATATGGGACAGGGGAATGAAAAACTGTTTTTT. Amino acid sequence: CASSEYMGQGNEKLFF.

V and J are TRBV5-1 and TRBJ2-3; 8 bases line up with TRBD1. Germline V gives CDR1 SGHRS, CDR2 YFSETQ. V gave up 3 bases and J gave up 0 bases; unmatched junction bases: 9. This CDR3 is 17 amino acids long. CDR3 DNA sequence: TGCGCCAGCAGCTCCGGGACAGGACTCTCTAGCACAGATACGCAGTATTTT. Amino acids: CASSSGTGLSSTDTQYF.

The chain recombines TRBV7-6 with TRBJ1-5; D is uncertain. Germline values: CDR1 SGHVS, CDR2 FNYEAQ. The CDR3 runs to 16 residues. V was pared by 5 bases and J by 2 bases, with 16 bases between. The CDR3 sequence: CASSPEIHRGNQPQHF. The DNA of the CDR3 is TGTGCCAGCAGCCCCGAGATCCACAGAGGCAATCAGCCCCAGCATTTT.

The genes are TRBV20-1 and TRBJ2-7; D gene uncertain. Germline CDR1 reads DFQATT; CDR2 reads SNEGSKA (reference sequence). This CDR3 region has 13 residues. Trimming took off 2 bases at V and 0 bases at J, with 8 bases between the two ends. Written as DNA, the CDR3 is TGCAGTGCTAGAAGAAGGAGCTCCTACGAGCAGTACTTC. Encoded protein: CSARRRSSYEQYF.

The rearrangement links TRBV7-9 to TRBJ1-5; no definite D call. The CDR3 sequence is 15 residues long. The germline CDR1 and CDR2 sequences are SEHNR and FQNEAQ (reference sequence). Trimming pared 5 bases from V and 2 bases from J, leaving 13 bases between. CDR3 protein: CASSPDLGRNQPQHF. The CDR3 nucleotides are TGTGCCAGCAGCCCAGACCTAGGGCGCAATCAGCCCCAGCATTTT.

J is TRBJ2-7 and V is TRBV7-3; possible D gene TRBD1, 5 bases. The length of the CDR3 is 15 residues. CDR1 SGHTA and CDR2 FQGTGA come from the germline V gene. V was pared by 5 bases and J by 3 bases, with 17 bases between. CDR3 amino acids: CASSPIRTGNYEQYF. In DNA, the CDR3 is TGTGCCAGCAGCCCGATTCGAACAGGAAACTACGAGCAGTACTTC.

Turning to this clonotype: A much larger clone sits a single nucleotide away, making a read error possible. The chain couples TRBV4-1 to TRBJ2-3, with D unresolved. Germline values: CDR1 MGHRA, CDR2 YSYEKL. The CDR3 has 14 residues. CDR3 in amino acids: CASSQDPDTDAQYF. In nucleotides, the CDR3 is TGCGCCAGCAGCCAAGATCCAGACACAGATGCGCAGTATTTT.

CDR3 bases: TGCGCCAGCAGCCAAGTGGGGGGGTCTCAGGAGACCCAGTTCTTC. Encoded protein: CASSQVGGSQETQFF. The genes are TRBV4-3 and TRBJ2-5, with 7 bases lining up with TRBD2. The last part of the DNA fits TRBJ2-1 better; the J call may be wrong. Germline CDR1 LGHNA, CDR2 YSLEER. The CDR3 runs 15 residues.

Only a few counts were recorded for this clonotype. This sequence joins TRBV21-1 and TRBJ1-2; TRBD1 reflects the table's D call only, with no check against the DNA. TRBV21-1 is a known pseudogene. The CDR3 is 15 amino acids. The CDR3 here is CASSLPEDRVDGYTF. CDR3 DNA: TGTGCCAGCAGCTTACCCGAGGACAGGGTCGATGGCTACACCTTC.

The chain couples TRBV2 to TRBJ2-1; D is undetermined. Trimming took off 2 bases at V and 11 bases at J, with 13 bases between the two ends. The germline V gene encodes CDR1 SNHLY and CDR2 FYNNEI. The CDR3 length is 13 residues. CDR3: CASSELSAPKQFF. CDR3 coding DNA: TGTGCCAGCAGTGAACTCTCAGCCCCTAAGCAGTTCTTC.

In its sample, this clonotype was seen a few times. The chain employs TRBV29-1 and TRBJ1-1, with D possibly matching TRBD1 (6 bases). Germline CDR1 and CDR2: SQVTM and ANQGSEA. Trimming took 4 bases from V and 4 from J, leaving 16 bases between them. The CDR3 runs to 14 residues. The CDR3 loop is CSVAYRVRTTEAFF. Here the CDR3 DNA reads TGCAGCGTTGCGTACAGGGTGAGAACCACTGAAGCTTTCTTT.

The chain couples TRBV7-2 to TRBJ2-5; D gene unclear. This CDR3 region has 12 residues. V lost 3 bases and J 13 bases, leaving 15 bases between the germline ends. CDR1 is SGHTA, CDR2 FQGNSA, per germline. The CDR3 protein is CASSFMAILPYF. CDR3 in DNA: TGTGCCAGCAGCTTTATGGCTATCCTGCCGTACTTC.

This clonotype has a handful of counts. The chain links TRBV2 to TRBJ2-3, with 9 bases lining up with TRBD2. The CDR3 length is 13 residues. Per germline, CDR1 SNHLY and CDR2 FYNNEI. Losses at the gene ends were 8 bases for V and 3 bases for J; bases not matched to a gene: 3. This CDR3 reads CASLSGGTDTQYF. CDR3 DNA: TGTGCCAGCCTAAGCGGGGGGACAGATACGCAGTATTTT.

V gene TRBV27 combines with J gene TRBJ1-1; maybe TRBD1 (6 bases). The germline gives CDR1 MNHEY, CDR2 SMNVEV (reference sequence). V was pared by 6 bases and J by 2 bases, with 25 bases between. The CDR3 has 18 amino acids. The CDR3 DNA reads as TGTGCCAGCAGAACCCGCAGATCGGGGGCAGGGACAAACACTGAAGCTTTCTTT. Amino acids: CASRTRRSGAGTNTEAFF.

The V call is TRBV12-3 or TRBV12-4, the J call TRBJ1-6, with D tentatively TRBD1 (5 bases). The CDR3 loop spans 16 amino acids. The V gene lost 3 bases and the J gene lost 4 bases, with 13 bases spanning the gap. In DNA form, the CDR3 reads TGTGCCAGCAGTTTGGGGCAGGGAAGGTATAATTCACCCCTCCACTTT. Translated: CASSLGQGRYNSPLHF.